The rows below give T cell receptor beta chains drawn from one sample of a study of blood T cell repertoires in COVID-19. The data were produced by immunoSEQ multiplex PCR, yet TCRdb's version contains in-frame clones alone and is incomplete. The sample lists 200,000 to 300,000 clones; around 83% were seen once. Sequenced input: peripheral blood. The receptors here all came from a woman aged 55-70 years with active or convalescent COVID-19. Both conserved end residues are part of each CDR3. D genes are given only for firm matches. Rows may omit the clone size; those that give it use once, few, many or a size class.

>NA|TRBD1|TRBJ1-2|TRBV6-6
TGTGCCAGCAATCGGAATACGCCGGGACAGGGAAGTGTCTATGGCTACACCTTC
CASNRNTPGQGSVYGYTF
>NA|NA|TRBJ2-5|TRBV2
TGTGCCAGCAGCCTGTGGACAGCACAAGAGACCCAGTACTTC
CASSLWTAQETQYF
>NA|TRBD1|TRBJ1-2|TRBV3-1/TRBV3-2
TGTGCCAGCAGCCAAGGGACAGGGGCTCCATATGGCTACACCTTC
CASSQGTGAPYGYTF
>few|TRBD1|TRBJ1-1|TRBV29-1
TGCAGCGTTGTCCCGGGACAGTGGGGGCTGAACACTGAAGCTTTCTTT
CSVVPGQWGLNTEAFF
>NA|NA|TRBJ1-2|TRBV21-1
TGTGCCAGCAGCCCGCGGGTCGGTGGCTACACCTTC
CASSPRVGGYTF
>NA|NA|TRBJ2-7|TRBV25-1
TGTGCCAGCAGTGAATTGGGGGCCCCTTTCTACGAGCAGTACTTC
CASSELGAPFYEQYF
>many|NA|TRBJ2-2|TRBV7-2
TGTGCCAGCAGCTTGACTCTAAACACCGGGGAGCTGTTTTTT
CASSLTLNTGELFF
>once|NA|TRBJ1-5|TRBV27
TGTGCCAGCAGACACAGTTCTCAGCCCCAGCATTTT
CASRHSSQPQHF
>few|NA|TRBJ1-2|TRBV5-1
TGCGCCAGCCATAAAGGGGTCGACTATGGCTACACCTTC
CASHKGVDYGYTF
>once|NA|TRBJ2-4|TRBV11-3
TGTGCCAGCAGCCCCCCGGGACACCGAAACATTCAGTACTTC
CASSPPGHRNIQYF
>NA|TRBD1|TRBJ1-1|TRBV6-5
TGTGCCAGCAGATCAGGGGGCGCGGGGACTGAAGCTTTCTTT
CASRSGGAGTEAFF
>NA|TRBD1|TRBJ1-2|TRBV4-3
TGCGCCAGCAATCCCGGGACAGGGGGAGATGGCTACACCTTC
CASNPGTGGDGYTF